This TCR beta chain was identified in a study of response to subunit inactivated influenza vaccine. TCRdb independently ran MiXCR on the RT-PCR reads; one entry per CDR3 protein. The sample contains 800,000 or so distinct CDR3 sequences, roughly 20% of which appear only once. Study-level results: The study's authors posited that every seasonal influenza vaccination enlists few new T cells.

As concerns this clonotype: What it binds is not known.

The CDR3 has 13 amino acids. The V gene end was trimmed by 6 bases and the J gene end by 4 bases; junction bases not matched to a gene: 6. CDR1 is SGHDT, CDR2 YYEEEE, per germline. The receptor was derived from a man in his fifties who received an inactivated influenza vaccine. The specimen comprised PBMCs from blood, sampled roughly 5 days after vaccination. V and J are TRBV5-6 and TRBJ2-5; 7 positions match TRBD1. The CDR3 spells CASIETGRETQYF. CDR3 coding DNA: TGTGCCAGCATCGAGACAGGGAGAGAGACCCAGTACTTC.